This T cell receptor beta chain appears in the sequencing data of a study of blood T cells in healthy people across ages. A second PCR of 7 to 11 cycles used a sample-barcoded 5' primer and a J-beta primer mix. Each CDR3 protein gets one entry after TCRdb re-called the 5' RACE reads with MiXCR. In the table there are some 1,500,000 distinct CDR3 sequences, 35% to 45% of which are singletons. Extraction yielded at least 6 micrograms of total RNA per sample. This CDR3 contains 15 residues. V lost 5 bases, J lost 4 bases, and 9 bases stayed unmatched. Germline assignment: CDR1 DFQATT and CDR2 SNEGSKA (reference sequence). General study findings and limits: Long-lived and aged donors differed, with more naive CD4+ cells and higher diversity in the long-lived. In older individuals, TCR beta diversity per million T cells was lower, falling roughly linearly with age.

For this clonotype: The antigen remains unidentified.

Sequenced sample: blood. This receptor was identified in a woman between 18 and 30 years old in good health. This chain joins TRBV20-1 and TRBJ2-4; 9 positions agree with TRBD2. The CDR3 spells CSAVSGRGWKNIQYF. Written as DNA, the CDR3 is TGCAGTGCTGTTAGCGGGAGAGGGTGGAAAAACATTCAGTACTTC.